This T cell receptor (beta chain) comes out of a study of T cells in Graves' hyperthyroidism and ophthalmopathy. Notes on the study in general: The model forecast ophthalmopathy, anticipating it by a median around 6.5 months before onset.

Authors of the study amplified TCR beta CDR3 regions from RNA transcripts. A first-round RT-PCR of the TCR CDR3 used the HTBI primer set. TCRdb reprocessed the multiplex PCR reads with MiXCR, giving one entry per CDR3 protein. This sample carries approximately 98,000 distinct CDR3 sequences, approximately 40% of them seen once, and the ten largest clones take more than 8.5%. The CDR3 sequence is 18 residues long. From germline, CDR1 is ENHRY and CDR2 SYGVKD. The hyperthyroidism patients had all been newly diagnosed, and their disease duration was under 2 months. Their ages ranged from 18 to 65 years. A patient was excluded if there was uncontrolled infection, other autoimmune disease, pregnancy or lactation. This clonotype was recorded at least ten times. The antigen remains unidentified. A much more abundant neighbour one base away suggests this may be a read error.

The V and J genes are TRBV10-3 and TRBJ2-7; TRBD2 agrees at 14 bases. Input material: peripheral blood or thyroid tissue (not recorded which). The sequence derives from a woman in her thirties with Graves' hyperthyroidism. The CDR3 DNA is TGTGCCACTCAGCGACTAGCGGGAGGGCCTACCCCTAACTACGGGCAGTACTTC. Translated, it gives CATQRLAGGPTPNYGQYF.